Listed below are T cell receptor beta chains from one sample, sequenced in a study of T-cell reconstitution after alpha-beta-depleted transplantation in children. Each CDR3 protein is one row after TCRdb ran MiXCR on the PCR reads. The sample consists of 200,000 to 250,000 distinct CDR3 sequences, roughly a tenth of them appearing once. The specimen comprised PBMCs, sampled before TCRalphabeta/CD19-depleted stem cell transplant. The source of these receptors is a child in the first two years of life with acute myeloid leukemia, due to receive a stem cell transplant. Each CDR3 is given with its conserved first and last residue. A D gene is named only where the DNA matches it firmly. Where a row states a size, it is once, few, many or the class of an expanded clone; other rows omit it.

D,J,V,size,CDR3,DNA
NA,TRBJ1-2,TRBV2,many,CASRPGPF,TGTGCCAGCCGTCCTGGCCCCTTC
TRBD2,TRBJ2-2,TRBV7-9,many,CASSFLAGATGELFF,TGTGCCAGCAGCTTCTTAGCGGGAGCGACCGGGGAGCTGTTTTTT
NA,TRBJ2-7,TRBV12-3/TRBV12-4,many,CASSPRPSGSYEQYF,TGTGCCAGCAGTCCTCGGCCCAGCGGGTCCTACGAGCAGTACTTC
NA,TRBJ1-1,TRBV3-1,many,CASSQGGGNTEAFF,TGTGCCAGCAGCCAAGGAGGGGGGAACACTGAAGCTTTCTTT
TRBD2,TRBJ2-4,TRBV3-1,NA,CASSQSGLAGGGTKNIQYF,TGTGCCAGCAGCCAATCCGGACTAGCGGGGGGGGGTACCAAAAACATTCAGTACTTC
NA,TRBJ2-1,TRBV20-1,many,CSASREWYNEQFF,TGCAGTGCTAGTCGGGAGTGGTACAATGAGCAGTTCTTC
NA,TRBJ2-7,TRBV24-1,many,CATSENTEPYEQYF,TGTGCCACCAGTGAAAACACAGAACCCTACGAGCAGTACTTC
NA,TRBJ2-5,TRBV18,many,CASSSRADGGETQYF,TGTGCCAGCTCATCCCGGGCCGACGGTGGAGAGACCCAGTACTTC
NA,TRBJ1-5,TRBV10-3,many,CAIRGEGGFQPQHF,TGTGCCATCAGGGGAGAGGGGGGATTTCAGCCCCAGCATTTT
NA,TRBJ2-7,TRBV5-1,medium-sized,CASSHYQGGDEQYF,TGCGCCAGCAGCCACTATCAGGGAGGTGACGAGCAGTACTTC
TRBD2,TRBJ2-7,TRBV5-1,NA,CASSLAPAGAREQYF,TGCGCCAGCAGCTTGGCACCAGCGGGGGCGAGGGAGCAGTACTTC
NA,TRBJ1-5,TRBV28,many,CASSTNSNQPQHF,TGTGCCAGCAGTACAAATAGCAATCAGCCCCAGCATTTT
NA,TRBJ1-2,TRBV5-1,many,CASSNPTGEKFYGYTF,TGCGCCAGCAGCAACCCGACGGGGGAGAAGTTCTATGGCTACACCTTC
TRBD1,TRBJ1-6,TRBV25-1,many,CASSDPHRGGNSPLHF,TGTGCCAGCAGTGATCCTCACAGGGGAGGAAATTCACCCCTCCACTTT
TRBD2,TRBJ2-2,TRBV4-2,few,CASSQAGRWERDKTGELFF,TGTGCCAGCAGCCAAGCCGGACGGTGGGAGCGGGATAAAACCGGGGAGCTGTTTTTT
NA,TRBJ2-7,TRBV19,few,CASSIIDGSYEQYF,TGTGCCAGTAGTATCATCGACGGCTCCTACGAGCAGTACTTC
NA,TRBJ2-7,TRBV20-1,NA,CIWGGTGGRSYEQYF,TGCATCTGGGGCGGGACTGGGGGCCGCTCCTACGAGCAGTACTTC
TRBD1,TRBJ2-4,TRBV20-1,many,CSASDRGINIQYF,TGCAGTGCTAGTGACAGGGGGATAAACATTCAGTACTTC
NA,TRBJ2-2,TRBV5-1,many,CASGGENTGELFF,TGCGCCAGCGGAGGGGAGAACACCGGGGAGCTGTTTTTT
NA,TRBJ1-4,TRBV28,few,CASSFARATNEKLFF,TGTGCCAGCAGTTTTGCCAGGGCAACTAATGAAAAACTGTTTTTT
NA,TRBJ1-2,TRBV14,few,CASSQGYRYGYTF,TGTGCCAGCAGCCAAGGGTACCGGTATGGCTACACCTTC
TRBD2,TRBJ2-3,TRBV12-3/TRBV12-4,many,CAVTGTSEQDTQYF,TGTGCCGTGACCGGGACTAGCGAGCAAGATACGCAGTATTTT
NA,TRBJ2-2,TRBV12-3/TRBV12-4,many,CASSSPGQSANTGELFF,TGTGCCAGCAGTTCCCCCGGACAGTCTGCGAACACCGGGGAGCTGTTTTTT
NA,TRBJ1-2,TRBV7-9,many,CASSLFRQGYYGYTF,TGTGCCAGCAGCTTATTTAGGCAGGGGTACTATGGCTACACCTTC
TRBD2,TRBJ2-1,TRBV10-1,NA,CASASGTSGNEQFF,TGCGCCAGCGCCTCCGGGACTAGCGGAAATGAGCAGTTCTTC
NA,TRBJ2-7,TRBV29-1,many,CSKGPFNEQYF,TGCAGTAAAGGGCCCTTTAACGAGCAGTACTTC
TRBD1,TRBJ2-1,TRBV20-1,many,CSATDRGLDEQFF,TGCAGTGCTACGGACAGGGGGCTTGATGAGCAGTTCTTC
NA,TRBJ1-5,TRBV28,NA,CASSLQSPQHF,TGTGCCAGCAGTTTACAGTCGCCCCAGCATTTT
NA,TRBJ2-2,TRBV5-1,many,CASSGKAGELFF,TGCGCCAGCAGTGGCAAAGCAGGGGAGCTGTTTTTT
TRBD2,TRBJ2-7,TRBV5-1,medium-sized,CASSPGLAAVEQYF,TGCGCCAGCAGCCCTGGACTAGCGGCGGTCGAGCAGTACTTC
TRBD2,TRBJ2-5,TRBV5-5,many,CASSLNLAGVETQYF,TGTGCCAGCAGCTTGAATCTAGCGGGAGTGGAGACCCAGTACTTC
NA,TRBJ1-1,TRBV20-1,many,CSARDPRGPMNTEAFF,TGCAGTGCTAGAGATCCCCGGGGACCTATGAACACTGAAGCTTTCTTT
TRBD2,TRBJ2-1,TRBV7-1,NA,CASSSGPGGSVDEQFF,TGTGCCAGCAGCTCCGGCCCTGGCGGGAGTGTAGATGAGCAGTTCTTC
NA,TRBJ2-6,TRBV23-1,many,CASSQLARSSGANVLTF,TGCGCCAGCAGTCAACTCGCACGATCCTCTGGGGCCAACGTCCTGACTTTC
NA,TRBJ1-1,TRBV5-1,many,CASSGGAPAGTEAFF,TGCGCCAGCAGCGGAGGCGCTCCGGCGGGCACTGAAGCTTTCTTT
NA,TRBJ2-6,TRBV12-3/TRBV12-4,NA,CASSESGTHSGANVLTF,TGTGCCAGCAGTGAATCCGGGACACACTCTGGGGCCAACGTCCTGACTTTC
NA,TRBJ2-1,TRBV3-1,many,CASSQGYEQFF,TGTGCCAGCAGCCAAGGGTATGAGCAGTTCTTC
TRBD2,TRBJ2-1,TRBV5-1,many,CASSLTSGRVNEQFF,TGCGCCAGCAGCCTGACTAGCGGGAGGGTGAATGAGCAGTTCTTC
TRBD2,TRBJ2-3,TRBV9,NA,CASSVSPGTSGTDTQYF,TGTGCCAGCAGCGTAAGCCCCGGGACTAGCGGCACAGATACGCAGTATTTT
NA,TRBJ1-1,TRBV6-5,many,CASSPNPGATEAFF,TGTGCCAGCAGCCCCAATCCGGGGGCCACTGAAGCTTTCTTT
TRBD2,TRBJ2-2,TRBV7-6,few,CASSRQSGLAGTGELFF,TGTGCCAGCAGCCGACAATCCGGACTAGCGGGGACCGGGGAGCTGTTTTTT
TRBD2,TRBJ2-1,TRBV12-3/TRBV12-4,many,CASTLSGGAFEQFF,TGTGCCAGCACCCTTAGCGGGGGGGCTTTTGAGCAGTTCTTC
TRBD1,TRBJ1-5,TRBV30,many,CAWGQDSNQPQHF,TGTGCCTGGGGACAGGATAGCAATCAGCCCCAGCATTTT
TRBD1,TRBJ1-1,TRBV6-1,many,CASSKYRGVGSMNTEAFF,TGTGCCAGCAGTAAATACAGGGGTGTCGGAAGTATGAACACTGAAGCTTTCTTT
NA,TRBJ1-1,TRBV20-1,many,CSARRSNTEAFF,TGCAGTGCTAGACGCTCAAACACTGAAGCTTTCTTT
TRBD1,TRBJ1-6,TRBV7-2,NA,CASSPLTGGNNSPLHF,TGTGCCAGCAGCCCACTGACAGGGGGCAATAATTCACCCCTCCACTTT
NA,TRBJ1-6,TRBV2,NA,CASSRRGGPGSPLHF,TGTGCCAGCTCTAGAAGGGGGGGGCCCGGTTCACCCCTCCACTTT
NA,TRBJ2-3,TRBV6-1,once,CASSRDSYTDTQYF,TGTGCCAGCAGTCGGGACTCTTACACAGATACGCAGTATTTT
TRBD1,TRBJ2-6,TRBV6-1,few,CASSPRDRGLSGANVLTF,TGTGCCAGCAGTCCCCGGGACAGGGGTCTCTCTGGGGCCAACGTCCTGACTTTC
NA,TRBJ2-2,TRBV24-1,many,CATSKGLYTGELFF,TGTGCCACCAGTAAAGGACTTTACACCGGGGAGCTGTTTTTT
NA,TRBJ1-1,TRBV28,many,CASSAGRAFF,TGTGCCAGCAGTGCTGGGCGGGCTTTCTTT
TRBD2,TRBJ2-7,TRBV5-1,many,CASSLARLAGMDEQYF,TGCGCCAGCAGCTTGGCCCGTCTAGCGGGAATGGACGAGCAGTACTTC